The 27 T cell receptor beta chains listed next were all sequenced from one sample in a study of CD8+CD57+ T cells in acquired aplastic anemia. Sequencing was done on patients that had shown CD8+CD57+ cell expansion by flow cytometry. Profiles of TCR beta VDJ and CDR3 were generated from a genomic DNA template. TCRdb called the reads again in MiXCR, with one record for every CDR3 protein. The top ten hold approximately 9.7% of the sample, which has approximately 190,000 distinct CDR3 sequences, approximately 48% seen once. The sample comprised sorted CD4+, CD8+, or CD8+CD57+ T cells (not recorded which) from PBMCs. These receptors originate from a human donor with aplastic anemia.

Ten or more counts support this clonotype. The chain recombines TRBV7-2 with TRBJ1-4; TRBD1 matches at 7 bases. CDR3 size: 14 residues. Germline V gives CDR1 SGHTA, CDR2 FQGNSA. With 5 bases clipped from V and 5 bases from J, the junction kept 5 bases outside the gene matches. The CDR3, as DNA: TGTGCCAGCAGCCCAGACAGGGTGAATGAAAAACTGTTTTTT. Amino acid sequence: CASSPDRVNEKLFF.

This clonotype has ten or more counts. The chain carries TRBV9 and TRBJ1-3; tentative D call: TRBD1 (5 bases). The CDR3 is 14 residues long. Per germline, CDR1 SGDLS and CDR2 YYNGEE. Trimming shortened V by 4 bases and J by 4 bases, and 12 bases separated the two germline ends. The CDR3 nucleotides are TGTGCCAGCAGCTCCCGGACACAAGGAAACACCATATATTTT. Its protein product is CASSSRTQGNTIYF.

This chain links TRBV20-1 with TRBJ2-3; possible D gene TRBD2, 6 bases. Germline V lookup: CDR1 DFQATT, CDR2 SNEGSKA (reference sequence). The CDR3 length is 15 residues. Trimming stripped 6 bases from V and 6 bases from J, with 22 bases between. CDR3 residues: CSADADGLPVDTQYF. CDR3 DNA: TGCAGTGCGGACGCTGACGGACTACCCGTCGATACGCAGTATTTT.

This clonotype occurred once. This chain uses TRBV7-9 with TRBJ2-2; 8 bases map to TRBD1. Germline CDR1 is SEHNR and CDR2 is FQNEAQ (reference sequence). The V gene end was trimmed by 7 bases and the J gene end by 1 base; junction bases not matched to a gene: 2. CDR3 size: 14 residues. The CDR3 nucleotides read TGTGCCAGCATCGGGACAGGGAACACCGGGGAGCTGTTTTTT. Encoded protein: CASIGTGNTGELFF.

V is TRBV6-1 and J is TRBJ2-2; the D is unclear. Trimming left V 4 bases short and J 5 bases short, with 8 bases between. Germline V gene data show CDR1 as MNHNS and CDR2 as SASEGT. This CDR3 contains 13 residues. CDR3 DNA sequence: TGTGCCAGCAGTGGCCAGTCGACCGGGGAGCTGTTTTTT. Its translation is CASSGQSTGELFF.

This clonotype was detected many times. The chain joins TRBV7-2 to TRBJ2-1; 8 bases line up with TRBD2. Germline assignment: CDR1 SGHTA and CDR2 FQGNSA. The CDR3 spans 17 residues. V trimming: 1 base; J trimming: 2 bases; junction bases outside the gene matches: 7. CDR3 in DNA: TGTGCCAGCAGCTTAGTCACCCCGGGAGGGACCTACAATGAGCAGTTCTTC. This encodes CASSLVTPGGTYNEQFF.

This clonotype was recorded many times. The genes are TRBV14 and TRBJ2-7; unclear D gene. The CDR3 sequence is 11 residues long. The ends were cut back, 2 bases at V and 7 bases at J, with 6 bases in the middle. Germline CDR1 is SGHDN and CDR2 is FVKESK. The CDR3 coding sequence is TGTGCCAGCAGCCAACGAGTAGAGCAGTACTTC. Its translation is CASSQRVEQYF.

At least ten counts were recorded for this clonotype. This rearrangement joins TRBV7-2 to TRBJ2-1; D gene uncertain. Trimming took off 6 bases at V and 5 bases at J, with 5 bases between the two ends. Germline CDR1 and CDR2: SGHTA and FQGNSA. The CDR3 loop spans 11 amino acids. The CDR3 DNA reads TGTGCCAGCAGTTTCCACAATGAGCAGTTCTTC. Encoded protein: CASSFHNEQFF.

V usage is TRBV29-1 and J usage is TRBJ2-6; D gene ambiguous. CDR3 length: 13 amino acids. V shed 2 bases and J shed 9 bases, with 11 bases lying between them. The germline CDR1 and CDR2 sequences are SQVTM and ANQGSEA. This chain's CDR3 is CSVERKGINVLTF. Here the CDR3 DNA reads TGCAGCGTTGAACGAAAGGGAATCAACGTCCTGACTTTC.

The chain recombines TRBV12-3 or TRBV12-4 with TRBJ1-2; a weak D match, TRBD1 (5 bases). With 1 base removed from V and 8 bases from J, the gap between germline ends came to 11 bases. This CDR3 is 13 amino acids long. CDR3: CASSLGSGLGYTF. CDR3 DNA: TGTGCCAGCAGTTTAGGGTCAGGGTTGGGCTACACCTTC.

This clonotype was found a few times. The chain combines TRBV29-1 with TRBJ1-2, with 9 nucleotides matching TRBD1. Trimming at V came to 4 bases and at J to 10 bases, leaving 1 base not matched to a gene. CDR3 length: 10 residues. Germline V gene data show CDR1 as SQVTM and CDR2 as ANQGSEA. Here the CDR3 DNA reads TGCAGCGTTGGGACAGGGGCCTACACCTTC. Translating gives CSVGTGAYTF.

This clonotype showed up many times. The chain joins TRBV7-9 to TRBJ2-7; 13 nucleotides line up with TRBD2. CDR3 length: 18 amino acids. Per the germline V gene, CDR1 is SEHNR and CDR2 is FQNEAQ (reference sequence). The V gene end was trimmed by 5 bases and the J gene end by 0 bases; junction bases not matched to a gene: 10. CDR3 residues: CASSINRRTSGSSYEQYF. The CDR3 DNA follows: TGTGCCAGCAGCATAAACAGGCGGACTAGCGGGAGCTCCTACGAGCAGTACTTC.

The V and J genes are TRBV19 and TRBJ1-1; D uncertain. Trimming pared 0 bases from V and 3 bases from J, leaving 5 bases between. The length of the CDR3 is 13 residues. Germline-derived CDR1 and CDR2 are LNHDA and SQIVND (reference sequence). The DNA of the CDR3 is TGTGCCAGTAGTATAGAAAGGTACACTGAAGCTTTCTTT. Encoded protein: CASSIERYTEAFF. The full variable domain, with the rest looked up from reference TRBV19 and TRBJ1-1, is DGGITQSPKYLFRKEGQNVTLSCEQNLNHDAMYWYRQDPGQGLRLIYYSQIVNDFQKGDIAEGYSVSREKKESFPLTVTSAQKNPTAFYLCASSIERYTEAFFGQGTRLTVV.

In DNA, the CDR3 is TGTGCCAGCAGCCAGGACGGATTATACGAGCAGTACTTC. Protein sequence: CASSQDGLYEQYF. V is TRBV27 and J is TRBJ2-7, with no clear D. Germline V gene lookup returns CDR1 MNHEY and CDR2 SMNVEV (reference sequence). CDR3 length equals 13 residues. V lost 6 bases, J lost 4 bases, and 13 bases lay in between.

The chain is built from TRBV20-1 and TRBJ2-7; 8 bases are a match to TRBD2. Germline trimming cut 5 bases from V and 3 bases from J; bases unmatched to any gene: 6. Germline CDR1 reads DFQATT; CDR2 reads SNEGSKA (reference sequence). The length of the CDR3 is 13 residues. In nucleotides, the CDR3 is TGCAGTGCTGTTAGCGGGGAGAACTACGAGCAGTACTTC. It translates to CSAVSGENYEQYF.

The chain uses TRBV10-3 and TRBJ2-1; 8 bases line up with TRBD2. CDR1 ENHRY and CDR2 SYGVKD come from the germline V gene. This CDR3 comprises 13 residues. The trim removed 9 bases at V and 5 bases at J, leaving 6 bases unmatched. Here the CDR3 DNA reads TGTGCCATAGAGCGGGAGAAGCACAATGAGCAGTTCTTC. It yields the protein CAIEREKHNEQFF.

This clonotype was observed at least ten times. The chain employs TRBV6-4 and TRBJ2-7; D might be TRBD1 (5 bases). Deletions cut 2 bases from V and 6 bases from J, with 14 bases between. Germline loops: CDR1 MRHNA, CDR2 SNTAGT. The CDR3 length is 14 residues. Here the CDR3 reads CASSDEAGKGEQYF. CDR3 bases: TGTGCCAGCAGTGACGAGGCAGGGAAGGGCGAGCAGTACTTC.

In this sample, this clonotype is medium-sized. J is TRBJ2-5 and V is TRBV19; 8 bases map to TRBD1. Looked up from germline, CDR1 is LNHDA and CDR2 is SQIVND (reference sequence). This CDR3 contains 14 residues. The V gene end was trimmed by 9 bases and the J gene end by 4 bases; junction bases not matched to a gene: 10. CDR3 sequence (DNA): TGTGCCAGCCTAGGGACAGGACCTAGAGAGACCCAGTACTTC. Its translation: CASLGTGPRETQYF. Together with reference TRBV19 and TRBJ2-5, the CDR3 gives the full variable domain: DGGITQSPKYLFRKEGQNVTLSCEQNLNHDAMYWYRQDPGQGLRLIYYSQIVNDFQKGDIAEGYSVSREKKESFPLTVTSAQKNPTAFYLCASLGTGPRETQYFGPGTRLLVL.

The J gene is TRBJ1-4, the V gene TRBV24-1; D remains unclear. The germline CDR1 and CDR2 sequences are KGHDR and SFDVKD. This CDR3 has 14 amino acids. Trimming pared 5 bases from V and 7 bases from J, leaving 13 bases between. The CDR3 region has the DNA TGTGCCACCAGTGGAGGCCGACGGAGTGAAAAACTGTTTTTT. Residues: CATSGGRRSEKLFF.

The genes are TRBV2 and TRBJ1-1, with D possibly matching TRBD1 (5 bases). The CDR3 runs to 15 residues. V was trimmed by 7 bases and J by 4 bases, leaving 19 bases between them. Germline CDR1 is SNHLY and CDR2 is FYNNEI. CDR3 loop: CASTDPQAGGTEAFF. The CDR3 bases are TGTGCCAGCACCGACCCCCAGGCCGGGGGCACTGAAGCTTTCTTT.

The CDR3: CATSARPQGLDTQYF. The CDR3 nucleotides are TGTGCCACCAGTGCTAGACCACAGGGGCTAGATACGCAGTATTTT. The rearrangement uses TRBV24-1 and TRBJ2-3, with 7 nucleotides matching TRBD1. The CDR3 has 15 amino acids. J gave up 5 bases and V 5 bases, and 9 bases lay outside the gene matches. Germline-derived CDR1 and CDR2 are KGHDR and SFDVKD.

The chain recombines TRBV19 with TRBJ1-5; D might be TRBD1 (6 bases). CDR1 LNHDA and CDR2 SQIVND come from the germline V gene (reference sequence). Trimming stripped 8 bases from V and 6 bases from J, with 14 bases between. The CDR3 sequence is 13 residues long. CDR3: CASGGGERQPQHF. The CDR3 DNA follows: TGTGCCAGTGGGGGCGGGGAACGTCAGCCCCAGCATTTT.

This clonotype has a handful of counts. The chain links TRBV20-1 to TRBJ1-1; 7 bases line up with TRBD1. Losses at the gene ends were 2 bases for V and 3 bases for J; bases not matched to a gene: 0. Germline CDR1 and CDR2: DFQATT and SNEGSKA (reference sequence). The CDR3 runs 12 residues. The CDR3 DNA follows: TGCAGTGCTAGACAGGGGGACACTGAAGCTTTCTTT. It yields the protein CSARQGDTEAFF.

This clonotype was picked up a small number of times. This rearrangement joins TRBV10-1 to TRBJ2-7, with TRBD1 identical over 7 bases. With V trimmed by 3 bases and J by 0 bases, 5 bases remained unmatched. CDR3 length: 15 amino acids. Germline V CDR1 and CDR2: WNHNN, SYGVQD (reference sequence). Here the CDR3 DNA reads TGCGCCAGCAGTGATTCAGGGGGAAGCTCCTACGAGCAGTACTTC. Amino acids: CASSDSGGSSYEQYF.

This clonotype was counted a few times. This chain joins TRBV7-9 and TRBJ1-5, with D unclear. This CDR3 region has 12 residues. V lost 4 bases and J lost 4, with 5 bases in between. CDR1 is SEHNR and CDR2 is FQNEAQ in the germline V gene (reference sequence). CDR3 region: CASSSQNQPQHF. CDR3 sequence (DNA): TGTGCCAGCAGCTCTCAAAATCAGCCCCAGCATTTT.

The V and J genes are TRBV18 and TRBJ1-2; the D gene is possibly TRBD1 (5 bases). V shed 3 bases and J shed 2 bases, with 16 bases lying between them. Per germline, CDR1 KGHSH and CDR2 LQKENI. The CDR3 loop spans 16 amino acids. This CDR3 is CASSPPMGPYNYGYTF. The DNA for the CDR3 is TGTGCCAGCTCACCCCCCATGGGACCCTACAACTATGGCTACACCTTC.

The V gene is TRBV4-3, the J gene TRBJ1-3; D not certain. Germline CDR1 is LGHNA and CDR2 is YSLEER. Trimming left V 1 base short and J 5 bases short, with 18 bases between. CDR3 length equals 17 residues. CDR3 in DNA: TGCGCCAGCAGCCAAGGACTAGCACGGACCATTCGAAACACCATATATTTT. Protein: CASSQGLARTIRNTIYF.